This T cell receptor beta chain derives from a study of control samples from healthy donors and cancer patients. This CDR3 is built from 14 residues. J was trimmed by 6 bases and V by 8 bases; bases with no gene match: 12. Germline CDR1 reads SGHVS; CDR2 reads FQNEAQ. The table lists this clone with a count of one. Generated by immunoSEQ multiplex PCR, the TCRdb table keeps only in-frame clones and is missing some. The profile shows tens of thousands of clones, around 97% of them singletons. J is TRBJ1-2 and V is TRBV7-8; TRBD1 matches 7 bases. Sequencing was done on a sample of blood. The TCR comes from a young woman in good health. CDR3 region: CASWGTGTADGYTF. CDR3 nucleotides: TGTGCCAGCTGGGGGACCGGGACAGCAGATGGCTACACCTTC.